Shown below are 18 T cell receptor beta chains from a single sample sequenced in a study of vaccination effects on CD4 cells after COVID-19 (dated by TCRdb to 2021 to 2024). In the ViraFEST assay, PBMC were stimulated with viral peptide pools, and TCR sequencing was then used to find antigen-specific CD4+ T cell clonotypes based on their expansion. After around 11 days of culture, CD4+ T cells were isolated with the EasySep CD4+ T cell isolation kit. Participants received two doses of either the BNT162b2 or the mRNA-1273 mRNA SARS-CoV-2 vaccine. Their antigens remain unidentified. Library preparation was by the immunoSEQ multiplex PCR assay. Here the immuneACCESS table is served through TCRdb, limited to in-frame sequences with V and J called. Missing clones are a known gap in these copies; in checked studies unresolved V genes cover under half, and the rest lacks a known reason. The table for this sample lists nearly 30,000 clones; roughly 80% of them were counted only once. Around 13% of the sample goes to the ten largest clones.

Sequenced here: CD4+ T cells from PBMCs cultured with HCoV-229E spike peptides, sampled after COVID-19 vaccination. This sample's cell subset or site label indicates: HCoV-229E spike overlapping peptide pool stimulation. These receptors all stem from a human donor who received a COVID-19 vaccine.

This rearrangement joins TRBV3-1 (or the pseudogene TRBV3-2) to TRBJ1-1; 8 positions agree with TRBD1. Trimming took 2 bases from V and 3 from J; bases not matched to a gene: 17. This CDR3 comprises 19 residues. Germline CDR1 LGHDT, CDR2 YNNKEL (reference sequence). The CDR3 protein is CASSQSPRDRLYLDTEAFF. In DNA form, the CDR3 reads TGTGCCAGCAGCCAAAGCCCCCGGGACAGGCTATACCTCGACACTGAAGCTTTCTTT.

The chain is built from TRBV5-1 and TRBJ1-2; 7 bases are a match to TRBD1. The CDR3 covers 16 residues. The germline V gene encodes CDR1 SGHRS and CDR2 YFSETQ. J gave up 4 bases and V 4 bases, and 13 bases lay outside the gene matches. The CDR3 region is CASSVQGTDTSYGYTF. For the CDR3, the DNA is TGCGCCAGCAGCGTACAGGGGACGGATACCTCCTATGGCTACACCTTC.

The V and J genes are TRBV19 and TRBJ1-1; no definite D call. The CDR3 covers 14 residues. Trimming cost V 5 bases and J 5 bases, with 15 bases left between them. Per the germline V gene, CDR1 is LNHDA and CDR2 is SQIVND (reference sequence). In nucleotides, the CDR3 is TGTGCCAGTAGTGTTGTAAAGTTAGCGACTGAAGCTTTCTTT. Translating it yields CASSVVKLATEAFF.

This sequence joins TRBV14 and TRBJ2-7; no reliable D call. V lost 4 bases and J 3 bases, leaving 10 bases between the germline ends. Germline V gene sequence: CDR1 SGHDN, CDR2 FVKESK. The CDR3 spans 13 residues. The CDR3 sequence is CASSLPNDYEQYF. The CDR3 DNA is TGTGCCAGCAGCCTCCCGAACGACTACGAGCAGTACTTC.

The chain is built from TRBV4-1 and TRBJ1-1; D uncertain. This CDR3 comprises 14 residues. Germline CDR1 reads MGHRA; CDR2 reads YSYEKL. The V end lost 1 base, the J end lost 6 bases, and 12 bases lay between the germline ends. Here the CDR3 DNA reads TGCGCCAGCAGCCAAGCGTCCCGTAGGGCTGAAGCTTTCTTT. It is translated as CASSQASRRAEAFF.

The chain is built from TRBV27 and TRBJ1-1; D uncertain. V lost 1 base to trimming and J lost 0 bases, with 6 bases between them. The germline V gene encodes CDR1 MNHEY and CDR2 SMNVEV (reference sequence). This CDR3 has 14 residues. The CDR3 region is CASSLYRMNTEAFF. CDR3 in DNA: TGTGCCAGCAGTTTATATCGGATGAACACTGAAGCTTTCTTT.

The chain has TRBV5-6 and TRBJ1-3; a weak D match, TRBD1 (5 bases). The CDR3 loop spans 16 amino acids. Germline values: CDR1 SGHDT, CDR2 YYEEEE. The V gene lost 1 base and the J gene lost 1 base, with 12 bases spanning the gap. The CDR3 spells CASSLRGARSGNTIYF. The CDR3 region has the DNA TGTGCCAGCAGCTTGCGAGGGGCTAGGTCTGGAAACACCATATATTTT.

The chain carries TRBV6-5 and TRBJ1-5; the D is unclear. The V and J ends lost 0 bases and 0 bases respectively, with 9 bases between them. Germline-derived CDR1 and CDR2 are MNHEY and SVGAGI. The length of the CDR3 is 16 residues. CDR3 DNA sequence: TGTGCCAGCAGTTACTCGGCGGCCCATAGCAATCAGCCCCAGCATTTT. This translates into CASSYSAAHSNQPQHF.

This chain connects TRBV19 to TRBJ1-2; the D is unclear. Germline CDR1 and CDR2: LNHDA and SQIVND (reference sequence). The CDR3 sequence is 12 residues long. V shed 1 base and J shed 9 bases, with 9 bases lying between them. Written as DNA, the CDR3 is TGTGCCAGTAGTATAGGGGAGGGAAGCTACACCTTC. This gives the protein CASSIGEGSYTF.

This rearrangement joins TRBV4-1 to TRBJ2-7; 7 bases are shared with TRBD1. Trimming removed 4 bases from V and 2 bases from J; junction bases left unmatched: 8. Germline V gene lookup returns CDR1 MGHRA and CDR2 YSYEKL. This CDR3 is 15 amino acids long. The CDR3 sequence is CASSPVPRGPYEQYF. In nucleotides, the CDR3 is TGCGCCAGCAGCCCCGTTCCTAGGGGGCCCTACGAGCAGTACTTC.

The chain has TRBV27 and TRBJ2-5; the match to TRBD2 covers 7 bases. There are 13 residues in the CDR3. In germline, CDR1 is MNHEY, CDR2 SMNVEV (reference sequence). V shed 3 bases, J shed 7 bases, and the junction held 5 bases outside the gene matches. The CDR3 DNA reads TGTGCCAGCAGTTTCAGGCTAGCGGCGACCCAGTACTTC. Translation: CASSFRLAATQYF.

This rearrangement joins TRBV4-1 to TRBJ1-4; 7 positions agree with TRBD1. J was trimmed by 8 bases and V by 2 bases; bases with no gene match: 11. The CDR3 loop spans 16 amino acids. Germline CDR1 MGHRA, CDR2 YSYEKL. The CDR3 here is CASSQPHAGGEEKLFF. The CDR3 DNA is TGCGCCAGCAGCCAACCGCACGCAGGGGGAGAAGAAAAACTGTTTTTT.

V and J are TRBV27 and TRBJ2-7; possibly TRBD1 for D (5 bases). Germline lookup yields CDR1 MNHEY and CDR2 SMNVEV (reference sequence). Trimming removed 8 bases from V and 0 bases from J, with 11 bases in between. The CDR3 extends over 13 amino acids. This chain's CDR3 is CASRQGSSYEQYF. The CDR3 DNA is TGTGCCAGCCGGCAGGGTAGCTCCTACGAGCAGTACTTC.

This clone is a singleton in its sample. The chain has TRBV25-1 and TRBJ2-7, with D hard to call. CDR1 and CDR2 (germline): MGHDK, SYGVNS. With 4 bases removed from V and 0 bases from J, the gap between germline ends came to 7 bases. The CDR3 has 13 residues. As DNA, the CDR3 is TGTGCCAGCAGTGGAACAAGCTCCTACGAGCAGTACTTC. Translating gives CASSGTSSYEQYF.

This chain connects TRBV5-1 to TRBJ2-4; no firm D call. V gave up 0 bases and J gave up 6 bases, with 10 bases separating them. This CDR3 has 14 amino acids. CDR1 is SGHRS, CDR2 YFSETQ, per germline. The DNA of the CDR3 is TGCGCCAGCAGCTTGGACAGCGCCGCAAACATTCAGTACTTC. Its translation: CASSLDSAANIQYF.

This clone was counted between two and nine times. This sequence joins TRBV20-1 and TRBJ1-6; D call uncertain. V lost 3 bases and J 10 bases, leaving 16 bases between the germline ends. The CDR3 covers 14 residues. CDR1 and CDR2 (germline): DFQATT, SNEGSKA (reference sequence). The CDR3 is CSASAAGPDSPLHF. CDR3 bases: TGCAGTGCTAGTGCCGCAGGCCCGGACTCACCCCTCCACTTT.

The V call is TRBV6-5, the J call TRBJ2-7; D is possibly TRBD1 (5 bases). This CDR3 has 13 residues. The V gene's germline CDR1 is MNHEY and CDR2 SVGAGI. V shed 6 bases and J shed 2 bases, with 11 bases lying between them. The CDR3 coding sequence is TGTGCCAGCAGGATAGACAGTACCTACGAGCAGTACTTC. Translated, it gives CASRIDSTYEQYF.

This sequence joins TRBV2 and TRBJ1-5; possible D gene TRBD1, 6 bases. With 4 bases removed from V and 0 bases from J, the gap between germline ends came to 22 bases. This CDR3 is 19 amino acids long. Germline V gives CDR1 SNHLY, CDR2 FYNNEI. This chain's CDR3 is CASSVGQGQRAYSNQPQHF. DNA for the CDR3: TGTGCCAGCAGTGTAGGGCAAGGACAGCGAGCGTATAGCAATCAGCCCCAGCATTTT.